This record looks at one T cell receptor (beta chain) sequence and its context. Its antigen is currently unknown. The data belong to a study of identical twins. Trimming took off 6 bases at V and 9 bases at J, with 12 bases between the two ends. The CDR3 runs to 12 residues. TCRdb analysed the 5' RACE reads with MiXCR anew, one entry per CDR3 protein. This table holds roughly 720,000 distinct CDR3 sequences, around a sixth found once. Points from the study as a whole: Surplus twin overlap in beta out-of-frame sequences was less pronounced.

These sequences were also reported in another study, on T cells expressing NK-cell markers.

The chain carries TRBV12-3 or TRBV12-4 and TRBJ2-1, with D possibly TRBD2 on 6 matching bases. The receptor was derived from a woman between 18 and 29 years old in good health. The source material was PBMCs. The CDR3 sequence is CASSFAGIEQFF. The DNA of the CDR3 is TGTGCCAGCAGCTTCGCGGGAATTGAGCAGTTCTTC.